These 12 T cell receptor beta chains were sequenced from one sample in a study of response to subunit inactivated influenza vaccine. TCRdb analysed the RT-PCR reads with MiXCR anew, one entry per CDR3 protein. The sample includes 650,000 to 850,000 distinct CDR3 sequences, around 14% of them seen just once. Sequencing used PBMCs from blood, obtained around 14 days before vaccination. The source is a man in his forties or fifties who received an inactivated influenza vaccine.

This clonotype showed up just a few times. Here the CDR3 reads CSASGRSTGELFF. The CDR3 region has the DNA TGCAGCGCCTCTGGACGGTCCACCGGGGAGCTGTTTTTT. The chain recombines TRBV29-1 with TRBJ2-2; D unresolved. This CDR3 has 13 amino acids. V shed 7 bases and J shed 4 bases, with 13 bases lying between them. Per the germline V gene, CDR1 is SQVTM and CDR2 is ANQGSEA.

The chain employs TRBV7-2 and TRBJ2-7, with D maybe TRBD1 (6 bases). Germline V gene data show CDR1 as SGHTA and CDR2 as FQGNSA. V was pared by 4 bases and J by 0 bases, with 10 bases between. The CDR3 has 14 residues. DNA for the CDR3: TGTGCCAGCAGCTGGGGCAGGGGCTCCTACGAGCAGTACTTC. Amino acids: CASSWGRGSYEQYF. The entire variable domain, with the rest obtained from reference TRBV7-2 and TRBJ2-7, is as follows: GAGVSQSPSNKVTEKGKDVELRCDPISGHTALYWYRQSLGQGLEFLIYFQGNSAPDKSGLPSDRFSAERTGGSVSTLTIQRTQQEDSAVYLCASSWGRGSYEQYFGPGTRLTVT.

The chain joins TRBV7-9 to TRBJ1-6; 7 nucleotides align to TRBD1. Unmatched junction bases numbered 7, after V lost 4 bases and J lost 7 bases. This CDR3 comprises 15 residues. Germline V gene data show CDR1 as SEHNR and CDR2 as FQNEAQ (reference sequence). The CDR3 loop reads CASSSGQYQNSPLHF. The DNA of the CDR3 is TGTGCCAGCAGCTCGGGACAGTATCAAAATTCACCCCTCCACTTT.

V is TRBV7-2 and J is TRBJ1-1, with D uncertain. The CDR3 totals 13 residues. The germline CDR1 and CDR2 sequences are SGHTA and FQGNSA. With 1 base removed from V and 4 bases from J, the gap between germline ends came to 7 bases. The CDR3 loop reads CASSLEDFTEAFF. CDR3 nucleotides: TGTGCCAGCAGCTTAGAGGATTTCACTGAAGCTTTCTTT.

The rearrangement uses TRBV4-2 and TRBJ2-1; TRBD2 agrees at 10 bases. With V trimmed by 4 bases and J by 1 base, 4 bases remained unmatched. The length of the CDR3 is 16 residues. Germline V gene lookup returns CDR1 LGHNA and CDR2 YNFKEQ. DNA for the CDR3: TGTGCCAGCAGCCCCCGTAGCGGGAGGTCCTACAATGAGCAGTTCTTC. This codes for CASSPRSGRSYNEQFF.

Only a few counts were recorded for this clonotype. The chain carries TRBV28 and TRBJ2-7; 7 bases are a match to TRBD1. The germline V gene encodes CDR1 MDHEN and CDR2 SYDVKM. The CDR3 extends over 15 amino acids. Unmatched junction bases numbered 9, after V lost 7 bases and J lost 0 bases. CDR3 nucleotide sequence: TGTGCCAGCATCCAGGACAGGAGGAGCTCCTACGAGCAGTACTTC. This translates into CASIQDRRSSYEQYF. The full variable domain, rest sourced from reference TRBV28 and TRBJ2-7, is DVKVTQSSRYLVKRTGEKVFLECVQDMDHENMFWYRQDPGLGLRLIYFSYDVKMKEKGDIPEGYSVSREKKERFSLILESASTNQTSMYLCASIQDRRSSYEQYFGPGTRLTVT.

The table lists this clonotype with many counts. The V call is TRBV3-1, the J call TRBJ2-2; 9 bases line up with TRBD1. Germline V gives CDR1 LGHDT, CDR2 YNNKEL (reference sequence). With 4 bases clipped from V and 9 bases from J, the junction kept 9 bases outside the gene matches. This CDR3 is built from 15 residues. The CDR3 region has the DNA TGTGCCAGCAGCCCGTGGACAGGGGAGGCCAGGGAGCTGTTTTTT. It yields the protein CASSPWTGEARELFF.

The chain combines TRBV14 with TRBJ2-3, with D possibly being TRBD1 (6 bases). Germline V CDR1 and CDR2: SGHDN, FVKESK. V lost 1 base to trimming and J lost 4 bases, with 18 bases between them. There are 17 residues in the CDR3. The CDR3 spells CASSQVGAVYIADTQYF. In DNA, the CDR3 is TGTGCCAGCAGCCAAGTGGGGGCGGTTTATATCGCAGATACGCAGTATTTT.

The gene calls are TRBV29-1 and TRBJ2-1; tentative D call: TRBD1 (6 bases). Trimming shortened V by 3 bases and J by 0 bases, and 9 bases separated the two germline ends. The germline gives CDR1 SQVTM, CDR2 ANQGSEA. The CDR3 is made up of 14 amino acids. CDR3 sequence reads: CSVDAGVSYNEQFF. CDR3 coding DNA: TGCAGCGTTGATGCAGGGGTCTCCTACAATGAGCAGTTCTTC.

Note on this clonotype: A read error may produce the germline difference seen at one junction end. This sequence joins TRBV18 and TRBJ2-7, with a possible D match to TRBD1 (6 bases). The CDR3 covers 13 residues. Germline CDR1 is KGHSH and CDR2 is LQKENI. The CDR3 DNA sequence: TGTGCCAGCTCTCTCGGACAGCAGGTTGGGCAGGACTTC. Translation gives CASSLGQQVGQDF.

The chain combines TRBV6-5 with TRBJ2-5; D possibly corresponds to TRBD1 (6 bases). The CDR3 extends over 16 amino acids. Germline V lookup: CDR1 MNHEY, CDR2 SVGAGI. Between the trimmed V and J ends, which lost 0 bases and 2 bases, there was a span of 13 bases. The CDR3 DNA is TGTGCCAGCAGTTACTCGGGGGCAGGACCACAAGAGACCCAGTACTTC. Residues: CASSYSGAGPQETQYF.

This clonotype was seen a single time. The DNA for the CDR3 is TGTGCCAGCAGCGTAGGAGGGAACCAAGAGACCCAGTACTTC. It encodes CASSVGGNQETQYF. The chain couples TRBV9 to TRBJ2-5; a possible D gene is TRBD2 (5 bases). CDR3 size: 14 residues. Looked up from germline, CDR1 is SGDLS and CDR2 is YYNGEE. V was shortened by 0 bases and J by 0 bases, with 6 bases between the two germline ends.